This TCR beta chain was observed in a study of post-analysis software for immune sequencing data. Tagging with unique molecular identifiers was a feature of the TCR beta cDNA libraries. TCRdb ran MiXCR on the PCR reads and lists one entry per CDR3 protein. The sample carries roughly 540,000 distinct CDR3 sequences, approximately 31% recorded once. Between the trimmed V and J ends, which lost 1 base and 4 bases, there was a span of 19 bases. Germline V gene sequence: CDR1 DFQATT, CDR2 SNEGSKA (reference sequence). There are 16 residues in the CDR3. A few counts support this clonotype. Its antigen remains unidentified. Overall study findings and caveats: Controls showed significantly higher normalized Chao1 diversity than did multiple sclerosis patients. Samples from a shared batch, those prepared together, strongly co-clustered by F measure. TRBV segments more frequent in patients than in controls numbered roughly 5 and included TRBV5-6, TRBV5-1 and TRBV20-1.

This TCR was sampled from a girl aged 2 to 17 with multiple sclerosis. The material sequenced was blood. The chain is built from TRBV20-1 and TRBJ1-2, with a weak D call TRBD1 (5 bases). CDR3: CSARAILGAATYGYTF. CDR3 DNA: TGCAGTGCTAGAGCAATTTTAGGGGCAGCGACCTATGGCTACACCTTC.